Here is one T cell receptor beta chain with its context. The clone's antigen remains unknown. Base qualities are not recorded, but no much larger clone differs from it by a single base. The trial excluded patients who had a history of autoimmune disease or were on systemic immunosuppression. Peripheral blood for TCR sequencing was drawn from every dose cohort at baseline, at cycle 4 day 1 and at cycle 7 day 1. The samples were taken from a phase I, first-in-human, multicenter, open-label dose-escalation trial of ivuxolimab. Adults with locally advanced or metastatic melanoma, renal cell carcinoma, hepatocellular carcinoma or head and neck squamous cell carcinoma were enrolled in the trial. Before TCR sequencing, CD4+ T cells and CD8+ T cells were sorted from peripheral blood as separate populations. The source of the sample is a study of OX40 agonist ivuxolimab in advanced cancers. Study-wide context: Ivuxolimab, which targeted the costimulatory receptor OX40 (CD134), was an agonistic, fully human IgG2 monoclonal antibody. Intravenous ivuxolimab was administered to patients every 2 weeks at six dose levels: 0.01, 0.1, 0.3, 1.5, 3 and 10 mg/kg. The paper describes the monotherapy dose-escalation part (N = 52 patients) of the phase I trial of ivuxolimab. Partial responses were achieved by three dose-escalation patients, of whom one had hepatocellular carcinoma and two had cutaneous melanoma. The purpose of peripheral TCRbeta sequencing was to test whether ivuxolimab changed TCR sequence diversity and led to clonal T-cell expansion. Of the roughly 51 patients in dose escalation, 19 had hepatocellular carcinoma, roughly 15 had melanoma, 9 had renal cell carcinoma and 9 had head and neck cancer. Patients were allowed to have had prior anti-PD-1, anti-PD-L1 or anti-CTLA-4 therapy, and approximately 43% of the dose-escalation patients had previously received checkpoint inhibitors. In the dose-escalation cohort, roughly four fifths of patients were male, and the mean age was around 60 years, with a range of about 23 to 85.

Genomic DNA was isolated from the sorted cells so that the TCRbeta CDR3 region could be sequenced. The immunoSEQ Assay was used for sequencing of TCRbeta CDR3 regions. TCRdb stores this immuneACCESS table with in-frame sequences only. Part of the clones is absent; in the studies checked, under half of the shortfall reflects unresolved V genes, and no reason is known for the rest. The sample records 74,000 or so clones, roughly 91% of which are singletons. Approximately 14% of the sample comes from the top ten. The CDR3, cysteine through phenylalanine, is 17 amino acids long. Just CDR3 DNA is preserved here, 51 bases in frame from base 1. CDR1 is given as MDHEN and CDR2 as SYDVKM, both from the germline V gene. Trimming at the junction amounts to 5 bases on V and 0 bases on J, and the germline ends lie 17 bases apart. Points the paper makes about the study in general: Low levels of normalized T-cell clonal expansion were also seen in some patients who did not respond. Partial responders in the 0.1-3.0 mg/kg groups had among the lowest normalized peripheral clonal expansion, especially among CD8+ T cells. The antigen specificity of the peripheral T cells that underwent clonal expansion was not determined. After ivuxolimab, CD8+ T cells had more expanded clones than CD4+ T cells on average. At doses from 0.1 to 3.0 mg/kg, clonal expansion was seen in both CD4+ and CD8+ blood T cells between baseline and week 6.

The rearrangement combines TRBV28 with TRBJ2-1; a tentative D call is TRBD2 (5 bases match). This clonotype was sampled from an adult with an advanced solid tumor such as melanoma, head and neck, liver or kidney cancer. The input for sequencing was CD4+ or CD8+ T cells sorted from blood, taken in a trial of the OX40 agonist ivuxolimab. The DNA is TGTGCCAGCAGTCCCTATTGGACTCGCAACTCCTACAATGAGCAGTTCTTC. The translation is CASSPYWTRNSYNEQFF. Reference TRBV28 and TRBJ2-1 proteins supply the regions before and after the CDR3; the full variable domain is: DVKVTQSSRYLVKRTGEKVFLECVQDMDHENMFWYRQDPGLGLRLIYFSYDVKMKEKGDIPEGYSVSREKKERFSLILESASTNQTSMYLCASSPYWTRNSYNEQFFGPGTRLTVL.